This TCR beta chain was obtained from a study of blood T cell repertoires in COVID-19. Study information: COVID-19 samples, acute and convalescent, were from the United States, Italy and Spain. T cells, B-cell-depleted T cells, or PBMCs provided the cDNA or gDNA that served as material.

V gave up 3 bases and J gave up 9 bases; unmatched junction bases: 9. Germline V gene sequence: CDR1 MDHEN, CDR2 SYDVKM. The CDR3 extends over 15 amino acids. In the original processing: Estimated nucleated cell counts came from reference gene primer amplification. TCRdb's copy holds only in-frame clones and misses some; the assay was immunoSEQ multiplex PCR. The DNA gave D and trimming, while V, J and clone size come from that table. In the table there are roughly 200,000 clones, approximately 85% of which are singletons. Sequencing was performed on peripheral blood. This receptor was taken from a woman aged 55-75 years with acute or convalescent COVID-19. The V call is TRBV28, the J call TRBJ2-3; 10 positions match TRBD2. CDR3 region: CASSFSGRSPQTQYF. The CDR3, as DNA: TGTGCCAGCAGTTTTAGCGGGAGGAGCCCCCAGACGCAGTATTTT.